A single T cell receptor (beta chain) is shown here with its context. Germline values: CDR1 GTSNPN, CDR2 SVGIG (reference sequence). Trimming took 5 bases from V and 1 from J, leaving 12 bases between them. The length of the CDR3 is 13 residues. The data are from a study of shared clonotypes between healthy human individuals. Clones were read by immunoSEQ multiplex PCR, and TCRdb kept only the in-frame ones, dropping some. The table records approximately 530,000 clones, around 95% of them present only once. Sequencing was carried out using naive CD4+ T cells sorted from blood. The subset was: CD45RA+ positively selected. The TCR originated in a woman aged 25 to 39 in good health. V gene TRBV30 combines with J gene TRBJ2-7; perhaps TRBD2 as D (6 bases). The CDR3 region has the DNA TGTGCCTGGGGCGTGGGGGGATCCTACGAGCAGTACTTC. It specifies CAWGVGGSYEQYF.